This TCR beta chain was sequenced for a study of blood T cell repertoires in COVID-19. The CDR3 sequence is 16 residues long. CDR1 and CDR2 (germline): KGHSH, LQKENI. V dropped 4 bases and J dropped 1; count of bases not matched to a gene: 6. This clone has only one observation. Original processing methods: Researchers report that nucleated cell counts were estimated from reference gene primer amplification. Method: immunoSEQ multiplex PCR; TCRdb's copy keeps in-frame clones and lacks some. V and J calls and clone size are given by that table; D and trimming were obtained from the DNA. In the table there are fewer than 200,000 clones, around 85% of which are singletons.

The chain has TRBV18 and TRBJ1-3; the match to TRBD1 covers 8 bases. The sample comprised peripheral blood. The TCR originated in a man between 65 and 79 years old with active or convalescent COVID-19. CDR3 loop: CASSRTGGPSGNTIYF. DNA of the CDR3: TGTGCCAGCTCACGAACAGGGGGTCCGTCTGGAAACACCATATATTTT. Variable domain in full (rest from reference TRBV18 and TRBJ1-3): NAGVMQNPRHLVRRRGQEARLRCSPMKGHSHVYWYRQLPEEGLKFMVYLQKENIIDESGMPKERFSAEFPKEGPSILRIQQVVRGDSAAYFCASSRTGGPSGNTIYFGEGSWLTVV.